These T cell receptor beta chains were read from a single sample in a study of T cell clones after liver transplantation. Here immunoSEQ multiplex PCR was the method, and the copy in TCRdb shows in-frame clones only, minus some. Among approximately 70,000 clones listed, under 90% were seen once. The sample was CD4+ T cells from blood, taken 48 to 50 months after liver transplant. The receptors were sampled from a human patient who received a liver transplant. Certain T cells may be donor cells from the graft. Both conserved end residues are trimmed from each CDR3.

V,CDR3
TRBV10-3,ASRRGNSNQPQH
TRBV2,ASKEQLGPLH
TRBV25-1,ASTWTGRDTEAF
TRBV11-2,ASSLARGGWNEQF
TRBV7-9,ASSLGQVPSYEQY
TRBV2,ASKTGGLGQPQH
TRBV4-1,ASGQVAGVGRGYEQY
TRBV7-9,ASSSRQEETQY
TRBV19,ASRRLVGDYGYT
TRBV6-5,ASSSPGQREAF
TRBV4-3,ASSQDWGSYGYT
TRBV2,ASIGGASGEQETQY
TRBV5-1,ASSHGGTSFYNEQF
TRBV27,ASSGGAGGQPQH
TRBV7-3,ASSLAGPGTDTQY
TRBV2,ASRPGQGSGYGYT
TRBV4-3,AAGVLGERNTIY
TRBV29-1,SVSSGLREQY
TRBV5-1,ASGQGVPSSYEQY
TRBV5-4,ASSLFIGGSQETQY
TRBV4-3,ASSQDVGTGELF
TRBV6-1,ASSRSWTGTGELF